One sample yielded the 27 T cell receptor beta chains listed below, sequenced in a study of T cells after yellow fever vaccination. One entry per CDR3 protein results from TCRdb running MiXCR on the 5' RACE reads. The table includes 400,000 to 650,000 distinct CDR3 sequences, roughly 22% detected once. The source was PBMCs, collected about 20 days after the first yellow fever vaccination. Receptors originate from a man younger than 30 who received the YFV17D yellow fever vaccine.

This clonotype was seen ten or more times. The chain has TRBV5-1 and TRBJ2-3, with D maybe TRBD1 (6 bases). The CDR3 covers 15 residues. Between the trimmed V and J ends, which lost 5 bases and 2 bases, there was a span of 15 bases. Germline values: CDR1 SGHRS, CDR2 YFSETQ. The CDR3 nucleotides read TGCGCCAGCAGGAACGGGACAAATCCCACAGATACGCAGTATTTT. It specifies CASRNGTNPTDTQYF.

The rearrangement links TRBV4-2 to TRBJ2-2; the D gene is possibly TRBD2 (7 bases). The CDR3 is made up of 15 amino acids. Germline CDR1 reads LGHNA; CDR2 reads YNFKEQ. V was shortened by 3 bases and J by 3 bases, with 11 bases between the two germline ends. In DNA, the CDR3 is TGTGCCAGCAGCCAGAGGGAGGGGGACACCGGGGAGCTGTTTTTT. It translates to CASSQREGDTGELFF.

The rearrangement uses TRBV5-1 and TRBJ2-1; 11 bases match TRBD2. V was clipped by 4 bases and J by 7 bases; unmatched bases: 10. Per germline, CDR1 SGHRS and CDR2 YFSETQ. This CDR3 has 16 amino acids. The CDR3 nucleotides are TGCGCCAGCAGCCCGGGGGCTAGCGGGGGGAGGAATGAGCAGTTCTTC. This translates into CASSPGASGGRNEQFF.

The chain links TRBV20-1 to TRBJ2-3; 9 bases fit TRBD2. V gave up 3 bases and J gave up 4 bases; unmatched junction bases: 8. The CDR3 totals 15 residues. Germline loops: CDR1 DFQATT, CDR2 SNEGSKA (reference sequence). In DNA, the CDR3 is TGCAGTGCTAGTTGGCTAGCGGGGAGATCAGATACGCAGTATTTT. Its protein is CSASWLAGRSDTQYF.

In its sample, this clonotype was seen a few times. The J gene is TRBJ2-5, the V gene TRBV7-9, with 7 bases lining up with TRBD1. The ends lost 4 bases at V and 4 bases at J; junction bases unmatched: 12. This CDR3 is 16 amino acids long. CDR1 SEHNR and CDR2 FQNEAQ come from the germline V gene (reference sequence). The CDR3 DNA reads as TGTGCCAGCAGCTCGTTGGAGACAGGGTACGGAGAGACCCAGTACTTC. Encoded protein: CASSSLETGYGETQYF. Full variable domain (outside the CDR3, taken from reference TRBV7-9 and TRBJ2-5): DTGVSQNPRHKITKRGQNVTFRCDPISEHNRLYWYRQTLGQGPEFLTYFQNEAQLEKSRLLSDRFSAERPKGSFSTLEIQRTEQGDSAMYLCASSSLETGYGETQYFGPGTRLLVL.

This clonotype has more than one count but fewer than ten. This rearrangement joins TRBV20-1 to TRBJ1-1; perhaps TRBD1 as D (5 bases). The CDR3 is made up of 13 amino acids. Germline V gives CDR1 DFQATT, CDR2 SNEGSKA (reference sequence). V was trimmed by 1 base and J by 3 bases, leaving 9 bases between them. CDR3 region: CSARVGLDTEAFF. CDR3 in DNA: TGCAGTGCTAGAGTGGGGCTTGACACTGAAGCTTTCTTT.

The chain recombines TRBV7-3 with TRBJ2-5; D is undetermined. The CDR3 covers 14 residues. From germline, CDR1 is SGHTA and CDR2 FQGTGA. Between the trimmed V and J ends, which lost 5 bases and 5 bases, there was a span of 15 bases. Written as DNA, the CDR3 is TGTGCCAGCAGCCCGGACGGAAGTTGGGAGACCCAGTACTTC. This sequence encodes CASSPDGSWETQYF.

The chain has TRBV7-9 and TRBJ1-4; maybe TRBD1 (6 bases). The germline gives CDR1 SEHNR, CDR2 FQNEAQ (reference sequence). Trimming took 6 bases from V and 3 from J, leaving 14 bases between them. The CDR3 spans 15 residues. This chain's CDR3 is CASRPSGEANEKLFF. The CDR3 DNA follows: TGTGCCAGCAGACCATCAGGGGAGGCTAATGAAAAACTGTTTTTT.

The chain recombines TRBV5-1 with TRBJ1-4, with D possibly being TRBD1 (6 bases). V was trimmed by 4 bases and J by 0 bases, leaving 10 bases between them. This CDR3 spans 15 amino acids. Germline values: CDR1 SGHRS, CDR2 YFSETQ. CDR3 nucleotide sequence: TGCGCCAGCAGCCCTGGGACAACAACTAATGAAAAACTGTTTTTT. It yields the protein CASSPGTTTNEKLFF.

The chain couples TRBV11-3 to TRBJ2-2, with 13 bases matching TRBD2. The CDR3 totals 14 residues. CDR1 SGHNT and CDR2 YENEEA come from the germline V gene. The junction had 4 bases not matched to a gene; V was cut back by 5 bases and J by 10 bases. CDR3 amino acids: CASSPTSGGAELFF. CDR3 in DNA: TGTGCCAGCAGCCCTACTAGCGGGGGGGCGGAGCTGTTTTTT. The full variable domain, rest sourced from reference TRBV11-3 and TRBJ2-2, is EAGVVQSPRYKIIEKKQPVAFWCNPISGHNTLYWYLQNLGQGPELLIRYENEEAVDDSQLPKDRFSAERLKGVDSTLKIQPAELGDSAVYLCASSPTSGGAELFFGEGSRLTVL.

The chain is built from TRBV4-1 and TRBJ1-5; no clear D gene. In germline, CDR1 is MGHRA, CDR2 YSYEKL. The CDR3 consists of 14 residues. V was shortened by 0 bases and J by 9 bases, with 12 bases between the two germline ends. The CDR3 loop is CASSQDRTPRPQHF. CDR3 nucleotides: TGCGCCAGCAGCCAAGATCGGACGCCGCGGCCCCAGCATTTT.

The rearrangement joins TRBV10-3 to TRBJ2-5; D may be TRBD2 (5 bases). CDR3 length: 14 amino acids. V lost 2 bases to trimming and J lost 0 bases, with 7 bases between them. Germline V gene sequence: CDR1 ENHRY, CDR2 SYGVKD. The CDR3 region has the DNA TGTGCCATCAGTGAGGAGGGCCACCAAGAGACCCAGTACTTC. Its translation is CAISEEGHQETQYF.

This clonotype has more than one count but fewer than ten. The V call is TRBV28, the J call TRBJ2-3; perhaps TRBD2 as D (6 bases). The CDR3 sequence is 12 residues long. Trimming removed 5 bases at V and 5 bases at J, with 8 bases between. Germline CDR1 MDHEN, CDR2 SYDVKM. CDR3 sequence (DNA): TGTGCCAGCAGTAGGAGGGAAGATACGCAGTATTTT. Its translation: CASSRREDTQYF.

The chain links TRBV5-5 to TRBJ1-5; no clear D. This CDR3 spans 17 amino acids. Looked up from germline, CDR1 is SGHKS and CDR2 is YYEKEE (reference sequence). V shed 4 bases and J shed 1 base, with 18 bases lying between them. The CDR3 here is CASSPLVGGVSNQPQHF. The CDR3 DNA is TGTGCCAGCAGCCCCCTAGTCGGTGGGGTGAGCAATCAGCCCCAGCATTTT.

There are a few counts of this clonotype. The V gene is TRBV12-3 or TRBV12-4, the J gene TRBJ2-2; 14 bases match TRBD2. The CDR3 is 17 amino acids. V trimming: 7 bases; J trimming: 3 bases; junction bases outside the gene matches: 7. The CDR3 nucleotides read TGTGCCAGCACCCTGGGACTAGCGGGGGTATACACCGGGGAGCTGTTTTTT. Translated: CASTLGLAGVYTGELFF.

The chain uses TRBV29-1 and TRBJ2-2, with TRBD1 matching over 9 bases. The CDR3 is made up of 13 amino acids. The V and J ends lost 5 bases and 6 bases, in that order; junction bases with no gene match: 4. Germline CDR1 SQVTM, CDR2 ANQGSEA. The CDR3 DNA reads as TGCAGCGTTCCGGGACAGGGCTCCGGGGAGCTGTTTTTT. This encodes CSVPGQGSGELFF.

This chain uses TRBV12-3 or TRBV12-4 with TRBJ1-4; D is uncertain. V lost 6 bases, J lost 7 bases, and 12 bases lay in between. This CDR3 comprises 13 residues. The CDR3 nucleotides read TGTGCCAGCAGCCCGGCCCCTGGTGAAAAACTGTTTTTT. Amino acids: CASSPAPGEKLFF.

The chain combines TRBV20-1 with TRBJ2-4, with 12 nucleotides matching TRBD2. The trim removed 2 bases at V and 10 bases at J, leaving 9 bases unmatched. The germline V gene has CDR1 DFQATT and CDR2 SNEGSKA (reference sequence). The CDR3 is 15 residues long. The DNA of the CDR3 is TGCAGTGCTAGACCCTACGGGACTAGCGGGCTGATTCAGTACTTC. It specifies CSARPYGTSGLIQYF.

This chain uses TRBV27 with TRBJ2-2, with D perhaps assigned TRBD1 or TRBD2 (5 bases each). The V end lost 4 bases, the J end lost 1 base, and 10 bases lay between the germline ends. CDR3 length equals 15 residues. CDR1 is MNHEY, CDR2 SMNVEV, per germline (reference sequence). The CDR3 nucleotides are TGTGCCAGCAGTTCTGGGGGACGGAACACCGGGGAGCTGTTTTTT. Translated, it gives CASSSGGRNTGELFF.

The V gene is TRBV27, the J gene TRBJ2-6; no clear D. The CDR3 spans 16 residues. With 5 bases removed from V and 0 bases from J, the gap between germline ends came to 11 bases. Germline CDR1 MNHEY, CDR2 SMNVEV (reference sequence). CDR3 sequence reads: CASSPNYLSGANVLTF. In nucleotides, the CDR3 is TGTGCCAGCAGTCCTAACTATCTCTCTGGGGCCAACGTCCTGACTTTC.

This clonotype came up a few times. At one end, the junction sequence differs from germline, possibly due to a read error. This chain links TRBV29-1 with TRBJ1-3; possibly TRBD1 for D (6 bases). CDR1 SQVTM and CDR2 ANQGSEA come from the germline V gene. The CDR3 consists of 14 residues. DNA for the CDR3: TGCAGCGCTGAAATCGCAGGGGAAGGAAACACCATATATTTT. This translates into CSAEIAGEGNTIYF.

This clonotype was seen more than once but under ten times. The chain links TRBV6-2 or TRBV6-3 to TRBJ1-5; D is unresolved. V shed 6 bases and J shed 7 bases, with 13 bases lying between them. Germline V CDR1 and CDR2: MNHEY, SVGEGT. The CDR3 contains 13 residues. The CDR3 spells CASSLMGEQPQHF. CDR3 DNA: TGTGCCAGCAGCCTTATGGGAGAGCAGCCCCAGCATTTT.

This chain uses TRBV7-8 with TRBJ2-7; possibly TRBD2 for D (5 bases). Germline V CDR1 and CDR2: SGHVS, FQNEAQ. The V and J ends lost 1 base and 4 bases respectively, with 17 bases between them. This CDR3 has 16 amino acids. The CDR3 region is CASSLGGYGRPYEQYF. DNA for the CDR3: TGTGCCAGCAGCTTAGGAGGGTACGGACGGCCGTACGAGCAGTACTTC.

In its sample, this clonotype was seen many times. The CDR3 DNA reads as TGTGCCAGCAGCCAAGCGGGGGGACAAGAGACCCAGTACTTC. It encodes CASSQAGGQETQYF. The chain carries TRBV4-2 and TRBJ2-5, with 7 bases identical to TRBD2. Germline CDR1 is LGHNA and CDR2 is YNFKEQ. This CDR3 spans 14 amino acids. V lost 1 base to trimming and J lost 2 bases; unmatched junction nucleotides: 1.

Here the CDR3 reads CASSLVGSNYGYTF. CDR3 in DNA: TGTGCCAGCAGCTTGGTGGGGTCTAACTATGGCTACACCTTC. The chain links TRBV5-4 to TRBJ1-2; D unresolved. Trimming shortened V by 0 bases and J by 0 bases, and 6 bases separated the two germline ends. The V gene's germline CDR1 is SGHNT and CDR2 YYREEE (reference sequence). The CDR3 has 14 amino acids.

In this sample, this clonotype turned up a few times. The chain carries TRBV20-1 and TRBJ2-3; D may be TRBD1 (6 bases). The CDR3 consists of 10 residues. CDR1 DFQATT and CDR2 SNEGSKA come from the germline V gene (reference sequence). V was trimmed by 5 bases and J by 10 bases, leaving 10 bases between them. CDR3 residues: CSAPRGAQYF. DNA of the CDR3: TGCAGTGCTCCCAGGGGCGCGCAGTATTTT.

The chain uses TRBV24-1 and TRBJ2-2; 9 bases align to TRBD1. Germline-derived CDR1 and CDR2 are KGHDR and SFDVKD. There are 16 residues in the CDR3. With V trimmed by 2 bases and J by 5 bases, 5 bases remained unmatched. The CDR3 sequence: CATSDSPGQGTGELFF. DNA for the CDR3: TGTGCCACCAGTGATTCACCGGGACAGGGAACCGGGGAGCTGTTTTTT.